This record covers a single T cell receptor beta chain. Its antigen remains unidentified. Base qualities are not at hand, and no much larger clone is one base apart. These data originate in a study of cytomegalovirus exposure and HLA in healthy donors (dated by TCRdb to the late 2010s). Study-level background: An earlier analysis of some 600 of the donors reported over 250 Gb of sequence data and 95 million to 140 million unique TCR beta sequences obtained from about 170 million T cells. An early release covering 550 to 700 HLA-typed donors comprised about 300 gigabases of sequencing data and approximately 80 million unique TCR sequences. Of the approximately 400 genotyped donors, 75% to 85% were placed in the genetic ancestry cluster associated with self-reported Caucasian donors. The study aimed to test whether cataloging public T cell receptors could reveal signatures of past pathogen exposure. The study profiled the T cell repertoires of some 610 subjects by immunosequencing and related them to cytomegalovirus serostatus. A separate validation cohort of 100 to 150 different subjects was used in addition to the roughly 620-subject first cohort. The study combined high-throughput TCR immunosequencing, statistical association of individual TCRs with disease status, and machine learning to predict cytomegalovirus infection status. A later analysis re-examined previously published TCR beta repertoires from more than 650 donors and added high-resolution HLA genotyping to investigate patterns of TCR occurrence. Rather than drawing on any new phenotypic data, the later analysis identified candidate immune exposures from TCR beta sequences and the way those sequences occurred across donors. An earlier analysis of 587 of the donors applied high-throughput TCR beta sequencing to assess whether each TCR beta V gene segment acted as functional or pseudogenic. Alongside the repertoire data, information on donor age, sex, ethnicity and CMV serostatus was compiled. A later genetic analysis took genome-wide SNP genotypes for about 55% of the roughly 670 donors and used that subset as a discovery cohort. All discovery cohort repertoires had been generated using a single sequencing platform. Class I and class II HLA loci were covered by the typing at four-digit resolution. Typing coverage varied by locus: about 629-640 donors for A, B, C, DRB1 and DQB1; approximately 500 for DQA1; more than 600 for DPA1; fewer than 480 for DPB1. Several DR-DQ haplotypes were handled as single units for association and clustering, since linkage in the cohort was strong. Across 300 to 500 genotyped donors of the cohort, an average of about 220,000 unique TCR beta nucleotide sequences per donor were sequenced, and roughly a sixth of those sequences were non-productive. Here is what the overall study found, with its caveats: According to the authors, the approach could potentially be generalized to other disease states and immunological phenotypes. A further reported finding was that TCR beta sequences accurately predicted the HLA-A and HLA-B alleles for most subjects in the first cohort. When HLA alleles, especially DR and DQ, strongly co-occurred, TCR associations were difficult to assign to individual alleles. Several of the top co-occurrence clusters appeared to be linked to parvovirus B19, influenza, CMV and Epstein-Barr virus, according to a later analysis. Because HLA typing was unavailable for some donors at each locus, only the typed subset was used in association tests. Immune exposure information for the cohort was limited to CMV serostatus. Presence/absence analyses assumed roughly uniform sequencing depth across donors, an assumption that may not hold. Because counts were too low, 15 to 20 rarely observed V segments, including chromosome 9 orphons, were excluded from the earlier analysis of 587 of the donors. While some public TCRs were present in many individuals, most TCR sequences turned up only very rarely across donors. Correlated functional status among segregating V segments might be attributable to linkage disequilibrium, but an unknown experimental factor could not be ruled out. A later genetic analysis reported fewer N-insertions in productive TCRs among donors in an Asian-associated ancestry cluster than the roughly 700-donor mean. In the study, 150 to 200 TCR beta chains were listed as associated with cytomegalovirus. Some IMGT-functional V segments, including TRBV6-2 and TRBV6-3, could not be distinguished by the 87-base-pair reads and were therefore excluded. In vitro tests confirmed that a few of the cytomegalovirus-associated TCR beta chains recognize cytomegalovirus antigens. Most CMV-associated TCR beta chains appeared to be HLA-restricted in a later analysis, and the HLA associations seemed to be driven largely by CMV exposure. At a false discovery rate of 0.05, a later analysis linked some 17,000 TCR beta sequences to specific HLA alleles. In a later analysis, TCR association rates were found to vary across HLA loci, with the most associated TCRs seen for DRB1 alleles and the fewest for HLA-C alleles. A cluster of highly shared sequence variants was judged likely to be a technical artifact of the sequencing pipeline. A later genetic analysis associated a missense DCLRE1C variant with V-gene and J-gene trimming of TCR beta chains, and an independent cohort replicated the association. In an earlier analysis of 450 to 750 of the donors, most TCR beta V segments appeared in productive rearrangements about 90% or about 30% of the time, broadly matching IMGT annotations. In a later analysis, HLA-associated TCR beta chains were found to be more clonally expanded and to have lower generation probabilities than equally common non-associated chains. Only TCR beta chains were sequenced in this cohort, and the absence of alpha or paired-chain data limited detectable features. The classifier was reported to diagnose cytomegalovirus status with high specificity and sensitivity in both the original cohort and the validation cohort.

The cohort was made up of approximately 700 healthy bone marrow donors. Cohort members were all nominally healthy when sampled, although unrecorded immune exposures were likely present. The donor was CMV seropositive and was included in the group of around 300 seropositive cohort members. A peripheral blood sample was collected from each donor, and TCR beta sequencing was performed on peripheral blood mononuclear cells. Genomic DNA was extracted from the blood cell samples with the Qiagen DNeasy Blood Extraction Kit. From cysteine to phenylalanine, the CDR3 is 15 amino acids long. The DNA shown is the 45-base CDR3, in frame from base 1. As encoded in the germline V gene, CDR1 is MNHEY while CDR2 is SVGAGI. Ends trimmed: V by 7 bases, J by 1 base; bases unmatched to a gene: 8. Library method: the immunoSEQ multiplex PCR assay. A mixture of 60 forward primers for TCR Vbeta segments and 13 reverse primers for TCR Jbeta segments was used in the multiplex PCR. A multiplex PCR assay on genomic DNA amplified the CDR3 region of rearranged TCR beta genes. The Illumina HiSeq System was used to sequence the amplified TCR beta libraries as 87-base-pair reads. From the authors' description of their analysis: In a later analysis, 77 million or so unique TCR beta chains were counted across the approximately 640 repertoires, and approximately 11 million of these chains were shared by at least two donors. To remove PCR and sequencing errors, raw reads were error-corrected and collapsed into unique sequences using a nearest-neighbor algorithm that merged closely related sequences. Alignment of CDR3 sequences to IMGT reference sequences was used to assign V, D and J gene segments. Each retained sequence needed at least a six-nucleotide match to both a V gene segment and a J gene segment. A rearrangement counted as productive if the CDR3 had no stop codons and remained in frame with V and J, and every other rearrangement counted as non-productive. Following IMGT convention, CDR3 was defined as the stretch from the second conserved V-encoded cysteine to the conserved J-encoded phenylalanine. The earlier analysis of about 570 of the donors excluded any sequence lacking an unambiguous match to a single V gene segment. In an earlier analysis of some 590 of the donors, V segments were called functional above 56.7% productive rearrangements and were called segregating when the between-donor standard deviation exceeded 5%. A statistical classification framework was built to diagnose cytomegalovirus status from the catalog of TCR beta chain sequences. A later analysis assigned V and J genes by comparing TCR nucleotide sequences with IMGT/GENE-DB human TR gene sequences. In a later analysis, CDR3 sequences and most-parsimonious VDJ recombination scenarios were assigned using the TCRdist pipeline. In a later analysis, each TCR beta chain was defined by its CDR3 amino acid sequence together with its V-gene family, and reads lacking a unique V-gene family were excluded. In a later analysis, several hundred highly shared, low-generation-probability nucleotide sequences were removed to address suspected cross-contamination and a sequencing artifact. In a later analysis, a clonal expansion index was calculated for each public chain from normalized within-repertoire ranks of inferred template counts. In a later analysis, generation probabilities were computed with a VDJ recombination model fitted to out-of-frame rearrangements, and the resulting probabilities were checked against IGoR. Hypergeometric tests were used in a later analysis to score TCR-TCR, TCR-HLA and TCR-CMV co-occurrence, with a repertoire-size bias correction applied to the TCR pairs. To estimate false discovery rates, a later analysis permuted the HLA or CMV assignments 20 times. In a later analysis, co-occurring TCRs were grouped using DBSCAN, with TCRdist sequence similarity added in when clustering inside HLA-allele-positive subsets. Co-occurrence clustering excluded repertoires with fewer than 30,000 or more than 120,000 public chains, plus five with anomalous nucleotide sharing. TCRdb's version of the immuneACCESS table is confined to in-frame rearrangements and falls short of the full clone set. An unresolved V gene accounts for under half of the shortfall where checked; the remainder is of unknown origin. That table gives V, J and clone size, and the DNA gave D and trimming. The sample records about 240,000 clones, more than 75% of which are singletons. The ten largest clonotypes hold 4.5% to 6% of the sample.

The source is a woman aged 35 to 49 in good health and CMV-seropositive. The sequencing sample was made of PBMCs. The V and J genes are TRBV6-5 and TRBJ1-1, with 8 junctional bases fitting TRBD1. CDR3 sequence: CASNKNRGGNTEAFF. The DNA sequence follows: TGTGCCAGCAACAAGAACAGGGGGGGGAACACTGAAGCTTTCTTT.